The table lists the clone carrying this TCR beta chain with a few counts. The sample comes from a study of identical twins. TCRdb redid the calling of the 5' RACE reads with MiXCR, one entry per CDR3 protein. This sample has 430,000 or so distinct CDR3 sequences, with 20% to 25% found just once. These data also formed part of another study, on T cells expressing NK-cell markers. That investigation notes: Sorted CD3+CD56+NKG2C+, CD3+CD56+NKG2C- and CD3+CD56-NKG2C+ T-cell subsets were beta-chain profiled. Dominant NKG2C+ clonotype frequencies of about 1.0-8% of CD8+ T cells were measured in about 6 donors. Four donors showed these clonotypes also leading the CD3+CD56-NKG2C+ fraction. It was still unclear whether expanded NKG2C+ T cell clones were HCMV specific.

This sequence originates from a young woman in good health. The specimen sequenced was CD4+ T cells sorted from blood.

The CDR3 protein is CASSYERGTQYF. The CDR3 DNA sequence: TGTGCCAGCAGTTACGAGCGTGGTACGCAGTATTTT. V is TRBV6-2 or TRBV6-3 and J is TRBJ2-3; no clear D gene. The germline gives CDR1 MNHEY, CDR2 SVGEGT. V was pared by 2 bases and J by 8 bases, with 8 bases between. The length of the CDR3 is 12 residues.